A single sample is the source of the 19 T cell receptor beta chains below, sequenced in a study of blood T cell repertoires in COVID-19 (dated by TCRdb to 2019 to 2021). The library was generated by the immunoSEQ multiplex PCR assay. TCRdb mirrors the immuneACCESS table, restricted to in-frame sequences. Some clones are absent from its copies; in checked studies, under half trace to an unresolved V gene, and the reason for the others is unknown. For this sample there are more than 300,000 clones; nearly 90% appear just once. The top ten clonotypes cover 1.5% to 2% of the sample. Sequenced sample: peripheral blood. These receptors were taken from a young woman with COVID-19, enrolled during active disease.

This chain connects TRBV21-1 to TRBJ1-1; the table assigns TRBD1, which was not confirmed against the DNA. TRBV21-1 is tagged as a pseudogene. The CDR3 runs to 15 residues. As DNA, the CDR3 is TGTGCCAGCAGCAATCAGGGGGCCTTGAACACTGAAGCTTTCTTT. This encodes CASSNQGALNTEAFF.

The genes are TRBV30 and TRBJ2-1; maybe TRBD2 (6 bases). Germline V lookup: CDR1 GTSNPN, CDR2 SVGIG (reference sequence). The CDR3 has 11 residues. Trimming took off 1 base at V and 10 bases at J, with 8 bases between the two ends. CDR3 bases: TGTGCCTGGAGTGGTGGGAGGGAGCAGTTCTTC. Translated: CAWSGGREQFF.

This clone appeared once. The rearrangement joins TRBV7-9 to TRBJ2-3; TRBD1 is a possible D gene (6 bases). Germline CDR1 and CDR2: SEHNR and FQNEAQ (reference sequence). V dropped 5 bases and J dropped 2 bases, with 17 bases sitting between them. This CDR3 is 16 amino acids long. The CDR3, as DNA: TGTGCCAGCAGCCCCCCGGGGCAGGGGTACACAGATACGCAGTATTTT. Its translation: CASSPPGQGYTDTQYF.

The chain combines TRBV12-3 or TRBV12-4 with TRBJ2-6; D not certain. The germline V and J ends were trimmed by 7 bases and 1 base, with 5 bases remaining between them. CDR3 length: 13 amino acids. The CDR3 loop reads CASTSSGANVLTF. As DNA, the CDR3 is TGTGCCAGCACCTCGTCTGGGGCCAACGTCCTGACTTTC.

This clone was seen many times. This chain joins TRBV19 and TRBJ1-1, with a tentative D call TRBD1 (5 bases). V lost 7 bases, J lost 0 bases, and 18 bases lay in between. This CDR3 is built from 16 residues. The germline gives CDR1 LNHDA, CDR2 SQIVND (reference sequence). The CDR3 DNA reads TGTGCCAGTAAGGTGGGAGGAGGGACCCTGAACACTGAAGCTTTCTTT. Residues: CASKVGGGTLNTEAFF.

This chain uses TRBV4-2 with TRBJ2-5; 11 positions agree with TRBD2. V lost 1 base and J lost 3; bases outside the gene matches: 7. The CDR3 sequence is 17 residues long. Per the germline V gene, CDR1 is LGHNA and CDR2 is YNFKEQ. CDR3 region: CASSQGLSGGAEETQYF. CDR3 coding DNA: TGTGCCAGCAGCCAAGGACTTAGCGGGGGGGCCGAAGAGACCCAGTACTTC.

This rearrangement joins TRBV29-1 to TRBJ1-2; D perhaps matches TRBD1 (6 bases). CDR3 length: 13 residues. Germline V gene lookup returns CDR1 SQVTM and CDR2 ANQGSEA. V lost 6 bases and J 8 bases, leaving 19 bases between the germline ends. The CDR3 loop is CSVGTAGAGGYTF. The CDR3 nucleotides are TGCAGCGTGGGGACGGCAGGGGCTGGAGGCTACACCTTC.

The V call is TRBV7-8, the J call TRBJ1-5; D gene ambiguous. Germline V gene data show CDR1 as SGHVS and CDR2 as FQNEAQ. Trimming removed 5 bases at V and 9 bases at J, with 11 bases between. The CDR3 extends over 12 amino acids. The CDR3 sequence: CASSPPQAPQHF. DNA of the CDR3: TGTGCCAGCAGCCCCCCCCAGGCGCCCCAGCATTTT.

The rearrangement links TRBV19 to TRBJ2-7; TRBD1 agrees at 10 bases. The V gene end was trimmed by 2 bases and the J gene end by 7 bases; junction bases not matched to a gene: 8. CDR3 length equals 15 residues. Per the germline V gene, CDR1 is LNHDA and CDR2 is SQIVND (reference sequence). The CDR3 DNA sequence: TGTGCCAGTAGTATATCGGGGACAGGGGAGCAGGAGCAGTACTTC. Its protein product is CASSISGTGEQEQYF.

The chain joins TRBV18 to TRBJ2-2, with 9 bases that match TRBD1. Germline V lookup: CDR1 KGHSH, CDR2 LQKENI. The CDR3 is 15 amino acids. With V trimmed by 6 bases and J by 5 bases, 7 bases remained unmatched. As DNA, the CDR3 is TGTGCCAGCTCGACAGGGGGTATCCCGACCGGGGAGCTGTTTTTT. Translated, it gives CASSTGGIPTGELFF.

The rearrangement uses TRBV10-2 and TRBJ1-1; possible D gene TRBD1, 6 bases. The CDR3 spans 14 residues. Trimming pared 6 bases from V and 1 base from J, leaving 12 bases between. Germline V gives CDR1 WSHSY, CDR2 SAAADI. CDR3 sequence (DNA): TGCGCCAGCAGGGACAGAGGTTCGAACACTGAAGCTTTCTTT. This codes for CASRDRGSNTEAFF.

V and J are TRBV11-2 and TRBJ1-4; no firm D call. CDR1 and CDR2 from the germline V gene are SGHAT and FQNNGV. The CDR3 has 14 residues. V shed 5 bases and J shed 4 bases, with 11 bases lying between them. CDR3: CASSNREINEKLFF. The CDR3 DNA reads as TGTGCCAGCAGCAACCGGGAGATTAATGAAAAACTGTTTTTT. Supplemented by reference TRBV11-2 and TRBJ1-4, the full variable domain reads EAGVAQSPRYKIIEKRQSVAFWCNPISGHATLYWYQQILGQGPKLLIQFQNNGVVDDSQLPKDRFSAERLKGVDSTLKIQPAKLEDSAVYLCASSNREINEKLFFGSGTQLSVL.

The table lists this clone with a count of one. The rearrangement links TRBV6-5 to TRBJ2-3; D might be TRBD2 (7 bases). The CDR3 spans 16 residues. Trimming took 4 bases from V and 3 from J, leaving 17 bases between them. Germline CDR1 is MNHEY and CDR2 is SVGAGI. The CDR3 loop is CASSLGPGGPTDTQYF. The CDR3 bases are TGTGCCAGCAGTTTGGGACCCGGGGGGCCGACAGATACGCAGTATTTT.

The V gene is TRBV6-5, the J gene TRBJ2-7, with 8 bases aligning to TRBD2. The CDR3 length is 15 residues. Germline V gene lookup returns CDR1 MNHEY and CDR2 SVGAGI. The V gene end was trimmed by 9 bases and the J gene end by 4 bases; junction bases not matched to a gene: 14. The CDR3 loop is CASQTIRGGLYEQYV. CDR3 DNA sequence: TGTGCCAGTCAGACCATCCGGGGGGGGCTGTACGAGCAGTACGTC.

The chain couples TRBV19 to TRBJ1-2; 8 nucleotides line up with TRBD1. This CDR3 region has 13 residues. The V gene end was trimmed by 4 bases and the J gene end by 8 bases; junction bases not matched to a gene: 6. Germline CDR1 reads LNHDA; CDR2 reads SQIVND (reference sequence). CDR3 sequence (DNA): TGTGCCAGTAGTACCAGGGGGCGGTGGGGCTACACCTTC. Its protein is CASSTRGRWGYTF.

The rearrangement uses TRBV6-2 or TRBV6-3 and TRBJ1-1; maybe TRBD1 (5 bases). The CDR3 runs 14 residues. Trimming removed 2 bases from V and 0 bases from J, with 7 bases in between. Germline V gene lookup returns CDR1 MNHEY and CDR2 SVGEGT. This CDR3 is CASSYGGVNTEAFF. CDR3 sequence (DNA): TGTGCCAGCAGTTACGGAGGGGTGAACACTGAAGCTTTCTTT.

The chain combines TRBV4-3 with TRBJ2-7; 7 nucleotides line up with TRBD1. CDR1 and CDR2 (germline): LGHNA, YSLEER. This CDR3 region has 16 residues. After removal of 1 base from V and 2 bases from J, the junction contained 8 bases not matched to a gene. CDR3 nucleotides: TGCGCCAGCAGCCAAGGGGTCCGGGACAGAGCCTACGAGCAGTACTTC. The encoded protein is CASSQGVRDRAYEQYF.

This chain joins TRBV7-2 and TRBJ2-5; 9 bases are shared with TRBD1. The CDR3 spans 14 residues. The ends lost 4 bases at V and 5 bases at J; junction bases unmatched: 5. Germline V gives CDR1 SGHTA, CDR2 FQGNSA. DNA of the CDR3: TGTGCCAGCAGCTCCCACAGGGGGCTTGAGACCCAGTACTTC. Translated, it gives CASSSHRGLETQYF. Together with reference TRBV7-2 and TRBJ2-5, the CDR3 gives the full variable domain: GAGVSQSPSNKVTEKGKDVELRCDPISGHTALYWYRQSLGQGLEFLIYFQGNSAPDKSGLPSDRFSAERTGGSVSTLTIQRTQQEDSAVYLCASSSHRGLETQYFGPGTRLLVL.

The chain recombines TRBV10-1 with TRBJ2-5; TRBD2 aligns across 9 bases. CDR3 size: 19 residues. Trimming at V came to 6 bases and at J to 2 bases, leaving 19 bases not matched to a gene. Germline V CDR1 and CDR2: WNHNN, SYGVQD (reference sequence). CDR3 protein: CASRPKRTSASSTQETQYF. The CDR3 DNA is TGCGCCAGCAGACCCAAAAGGACTAGCGCAAGCTCAACTCAAGAGACCCAGTACTTC.